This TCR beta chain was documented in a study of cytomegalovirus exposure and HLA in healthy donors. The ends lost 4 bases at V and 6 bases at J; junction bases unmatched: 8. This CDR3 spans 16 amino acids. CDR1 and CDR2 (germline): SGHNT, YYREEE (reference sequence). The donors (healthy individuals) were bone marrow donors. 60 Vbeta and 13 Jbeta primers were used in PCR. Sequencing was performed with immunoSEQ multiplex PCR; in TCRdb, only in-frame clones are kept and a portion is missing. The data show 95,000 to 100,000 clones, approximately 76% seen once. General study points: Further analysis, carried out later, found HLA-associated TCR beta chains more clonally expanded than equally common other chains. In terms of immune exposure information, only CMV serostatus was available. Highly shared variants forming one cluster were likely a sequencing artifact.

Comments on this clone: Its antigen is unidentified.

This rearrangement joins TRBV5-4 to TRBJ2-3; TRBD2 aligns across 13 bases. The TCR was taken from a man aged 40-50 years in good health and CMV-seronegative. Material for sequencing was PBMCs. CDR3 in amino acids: CASSRKLAGGRDTQYF. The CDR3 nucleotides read TGTGCCAGCAGCCGTAAACTAGCGGGGGGGAGGGATACGCAGTATTTT.